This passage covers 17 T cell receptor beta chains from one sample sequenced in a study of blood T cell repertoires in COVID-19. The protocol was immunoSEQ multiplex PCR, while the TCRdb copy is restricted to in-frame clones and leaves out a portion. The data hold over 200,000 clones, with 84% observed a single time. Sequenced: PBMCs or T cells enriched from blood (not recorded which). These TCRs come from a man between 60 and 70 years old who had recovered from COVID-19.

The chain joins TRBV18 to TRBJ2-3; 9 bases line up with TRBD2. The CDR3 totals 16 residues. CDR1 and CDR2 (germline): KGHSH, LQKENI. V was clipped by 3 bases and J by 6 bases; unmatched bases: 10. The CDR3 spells CASSPPSASGADTQYF. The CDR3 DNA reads TGTGCCAGCTCACCTCCCTCAGCTAGCGGGGCTGATACGCAGTATTTT.

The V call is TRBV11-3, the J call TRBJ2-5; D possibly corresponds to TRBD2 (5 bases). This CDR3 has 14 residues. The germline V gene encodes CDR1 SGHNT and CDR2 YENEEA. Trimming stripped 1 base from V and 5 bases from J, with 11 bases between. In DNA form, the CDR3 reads TGTGCCAGCAGCTTAGCGGGGTTGGGGGAGACCCAGTACTTC. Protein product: CASSLAGLGETQYF.

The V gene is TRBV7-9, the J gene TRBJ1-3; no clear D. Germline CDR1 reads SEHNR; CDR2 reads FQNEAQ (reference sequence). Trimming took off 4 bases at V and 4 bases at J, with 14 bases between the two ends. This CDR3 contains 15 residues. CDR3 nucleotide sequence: TGTGCCAGCAGCTCAAAACCCAGAAACGGAAACACCATATATTTT. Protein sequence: CASSSKPRNGNTIYF. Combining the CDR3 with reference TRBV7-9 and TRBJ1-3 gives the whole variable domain DTGVSQNPRHKITKRGQNVTFRCDPISEHNRLYWYRQTLGQGPEFLTYFQNEAQLEKSRLLSDRFSAERPKGSFSTLEIQRTEQGDSAMYLCASSSKPRNGNTIYFGEGSWLTVV.

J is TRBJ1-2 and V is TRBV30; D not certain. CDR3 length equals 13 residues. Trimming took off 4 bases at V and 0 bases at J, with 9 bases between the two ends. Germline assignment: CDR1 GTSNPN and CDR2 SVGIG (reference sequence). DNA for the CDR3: TGTGCCTGGAAGAGAGGAACTAACTATGGCTACACCTTC. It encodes CAWKRGTNYGYTF. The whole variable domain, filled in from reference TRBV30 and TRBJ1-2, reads SQTIHQWPATLVQPVGSPLSLECTVEGTSNPNLYWYRQAAGRGLQLLFYSVGIGQISSEVPQNLSASRPQDRQFILSSKKLLLSDSGFYLCAWKRGTNYGYTFGSGTRLTVV.

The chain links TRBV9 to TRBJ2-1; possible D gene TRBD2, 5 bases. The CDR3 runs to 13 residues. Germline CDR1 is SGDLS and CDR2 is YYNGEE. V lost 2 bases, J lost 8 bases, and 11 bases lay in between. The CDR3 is CASSVGSVDEQFF. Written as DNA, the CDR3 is TGTGCCAGCAGCGTGGGTAGCGTAGATGAGCAGTTCTTC.

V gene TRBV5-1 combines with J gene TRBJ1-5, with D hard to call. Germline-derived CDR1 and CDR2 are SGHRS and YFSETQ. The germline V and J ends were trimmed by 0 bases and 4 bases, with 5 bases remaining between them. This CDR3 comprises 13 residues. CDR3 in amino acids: CASSLGENQPQHF. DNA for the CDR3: TGCGCCAGCAGCTTGGGAGAAAATCAGCCCCAGCATTTT.

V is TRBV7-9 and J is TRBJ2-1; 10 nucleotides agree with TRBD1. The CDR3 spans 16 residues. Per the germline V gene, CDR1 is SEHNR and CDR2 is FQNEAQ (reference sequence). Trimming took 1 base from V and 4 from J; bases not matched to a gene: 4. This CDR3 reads CASSLDPGQGYNEQFF. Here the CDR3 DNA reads TGTGCCAGCAGCTTAGATCCGGGACAGGGGTACAATGAGCAGTTCTTC.

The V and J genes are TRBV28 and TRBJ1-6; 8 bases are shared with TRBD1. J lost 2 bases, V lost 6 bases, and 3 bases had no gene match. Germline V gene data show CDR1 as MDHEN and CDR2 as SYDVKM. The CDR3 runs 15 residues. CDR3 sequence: CASRGQGTYNSPLHF. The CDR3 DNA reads TGTGCCAGCAGAGGACAGGGAACCTATAATTCACCCCTCCACTTT.

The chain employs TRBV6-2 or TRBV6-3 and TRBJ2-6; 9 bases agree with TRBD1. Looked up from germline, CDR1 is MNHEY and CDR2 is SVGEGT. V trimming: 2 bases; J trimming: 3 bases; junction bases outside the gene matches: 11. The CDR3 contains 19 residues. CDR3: CASSYPSQGARFGANVLTF. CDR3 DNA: TGTGCCAGCAGTTACCCCTCACAGGGGGCCAGATTTGGGGCCAACGTCCTGACTTTC.

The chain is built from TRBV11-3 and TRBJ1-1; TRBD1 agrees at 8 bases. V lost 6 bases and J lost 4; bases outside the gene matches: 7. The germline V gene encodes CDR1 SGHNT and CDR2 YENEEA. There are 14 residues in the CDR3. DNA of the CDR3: TGTGCCAGCAGACAGGGGGGACTTGTCACTGAAGCTTTCTTT. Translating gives CASRQGGLVTEAFF.

The CDR3 nucleotides read TGTGCCAGCAGTGATAGCGGGGGGGTCAATGAGCAGTTCTTC. Encoded protein: CASSDSGGVNEQFF. V is TRBV25-1 and J is TRBJ2-1; 11 nucleotides agree with TRBD2. Trimming cost V 3 bases and J 6 bases; bases outside gene matches: 1. This CDR3 comprises 14 residues. From germline, CDR1 is MGHDK and CDR2 SYGVNS. The full variable domain, rest sourced from reference TRBV25-1 and TRBJ2-1, is EADIYQTPRYLVIGTGKKITLECSQTMGHDKMYWYQQDPGMELHLIHYSYGVNSTEKGDLSSESTVSRIRTEHFPLTLESARPSHTSQYLCASSDSGGVNEQFFGPGTRLTVL.

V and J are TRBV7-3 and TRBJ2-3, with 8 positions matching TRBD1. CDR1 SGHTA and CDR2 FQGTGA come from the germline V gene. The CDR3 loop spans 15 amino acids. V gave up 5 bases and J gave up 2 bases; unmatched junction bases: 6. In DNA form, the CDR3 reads TGTGCCAGCAGCCGGGGACAGGCGTACACAGATACGCAGTATTTT. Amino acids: CASSRGQAYTDTQYF. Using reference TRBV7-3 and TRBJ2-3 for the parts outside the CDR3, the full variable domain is GAGVSQTPSNKVTEKGKYVELRCDPISGHTALYWYRQSLGQGPEFLIYFQGTGAADDSGLPNDRFFAVRPEGSVSTLKIQRTERGDSAVYLCASSRGQAYTDTQYFGPGTRLTVL.

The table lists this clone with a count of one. The CDR3 DNA reads TGTGCCAGCAGCCGGGACAGTGGGTCGGCCCAGTACTTC. Protein sequence: CASSRDSGSAQYF. The chain carries TRBV6-5 and TRBJ2-5; 7 nucleotides match TRBD1. The CDR3 loop spans 13 amino acids. Germline CDR1 MNHEY, CDR2 SVGAGI. Unmatched junction bases numbered 10, after V lost 6 bases and J lost 9 bases.

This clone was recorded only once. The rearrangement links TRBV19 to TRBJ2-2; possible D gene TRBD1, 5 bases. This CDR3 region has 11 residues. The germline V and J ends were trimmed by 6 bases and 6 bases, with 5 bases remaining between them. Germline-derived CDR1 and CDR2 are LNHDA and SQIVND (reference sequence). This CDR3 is CASRGAGELFF. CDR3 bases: TGTGCCAGTAGAGGGGCCGGGGAGCTGTTTTTT. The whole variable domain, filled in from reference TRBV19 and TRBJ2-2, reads DGGITQSPKYLFRKEGQNVTLSCEQNLNHDAMYWYRQDPGQGLRLIYYSQIVNDFQKGDIAEGYSVSREKKESFPLTVTSAQKNPTAFYLCASRGAGELFFGEGSRLTVL.

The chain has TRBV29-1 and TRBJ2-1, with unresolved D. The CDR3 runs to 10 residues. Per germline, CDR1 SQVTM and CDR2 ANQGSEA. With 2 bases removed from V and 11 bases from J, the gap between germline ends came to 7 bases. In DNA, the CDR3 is TGCAGCGTTGAAAGAGATCAGCAGTTCTTC. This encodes CSVERDQQFF.

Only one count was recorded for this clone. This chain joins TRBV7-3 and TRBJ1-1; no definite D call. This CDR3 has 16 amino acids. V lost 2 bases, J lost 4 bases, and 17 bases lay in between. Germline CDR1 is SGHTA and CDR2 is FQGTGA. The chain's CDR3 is CASSLYPIGSTTEAFF. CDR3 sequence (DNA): TGTGCCAGCAGCTTATACCCCATCGGGTCGACCACTGAAGCTTTCTTT.

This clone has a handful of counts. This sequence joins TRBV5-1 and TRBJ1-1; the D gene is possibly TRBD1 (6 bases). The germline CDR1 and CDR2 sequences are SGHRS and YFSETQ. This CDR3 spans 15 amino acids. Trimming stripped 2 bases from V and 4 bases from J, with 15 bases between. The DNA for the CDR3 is TGCGCCAGCAGCTTAATGACAGGCTCCAGCACTGAAGCTTTCTTT. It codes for CASSLMTGSSTEAFF.